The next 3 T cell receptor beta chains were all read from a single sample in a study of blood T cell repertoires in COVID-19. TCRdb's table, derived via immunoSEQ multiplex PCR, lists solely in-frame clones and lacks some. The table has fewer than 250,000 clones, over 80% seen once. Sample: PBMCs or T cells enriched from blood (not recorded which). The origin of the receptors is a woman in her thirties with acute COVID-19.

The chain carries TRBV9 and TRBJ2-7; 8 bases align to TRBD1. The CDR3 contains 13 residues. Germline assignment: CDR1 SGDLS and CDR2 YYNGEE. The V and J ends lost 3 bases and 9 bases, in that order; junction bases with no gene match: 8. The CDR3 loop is CASSAGTGEVQYF. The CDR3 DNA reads TGTGCCAGCAGCGCGGGGACAGGCGAGGTGCAGTACTTC. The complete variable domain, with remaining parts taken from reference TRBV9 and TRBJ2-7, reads DSGVTQTPKHLITATGQRVTLRCSPRSGDLSVYWYQQSLDQGLQFLIQYYNGEERAKGNILERFSAQQFPDLHSELNLSSLELGDSALYFCASSAGTGEVQYFGPGTRLTVT.

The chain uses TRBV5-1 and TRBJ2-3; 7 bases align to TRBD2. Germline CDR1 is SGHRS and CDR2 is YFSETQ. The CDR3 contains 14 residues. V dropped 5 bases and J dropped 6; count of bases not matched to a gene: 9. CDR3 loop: CASSPTGGGDTQYF. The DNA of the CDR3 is TGCGCCAGCAGTCCGACCGGGGGAGGGGATACGCAGTATTTT.

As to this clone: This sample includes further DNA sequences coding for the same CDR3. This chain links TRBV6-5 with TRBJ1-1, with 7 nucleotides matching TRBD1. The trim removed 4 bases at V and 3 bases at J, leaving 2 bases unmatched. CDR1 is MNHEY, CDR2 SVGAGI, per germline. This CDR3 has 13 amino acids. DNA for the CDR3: TGTGCCAGCAGTTTTACAGGGGACACTGAAGCTTTCTTT. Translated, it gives CASSFTGDTEAFF.